Shown below are 2 T cell receptor beta chains from a single sample sequenced in a study of blood T cell repertoires in COVID-19. Clones were read by immunoSEQ multiplex PCR, and TCRdb kept only the in-frame ones, dropping some. The data show some 43,000 clones, approximately 84% seen once. What was sequenced was peripheral blood. Receptor source: a man aged 50 to 59 with active or convalescent COVID-19.

The CDR3 coding sequence is TGTGCCAGCAGTAGGAGGACTGCGGACAGTTCTAGCACAGATACGCAGTATTTT. This translates into CASSRRTADSSSTDTQYF. This chain links TRBV2 with TRBJ2-3, with a possible D match to TRBD1 (6 bases). The CDR3 length is 18 residues. Trimming took off 5 bases at V and 0 bases at J, with 21 bases between the two ends. CDR1 and CDR2 (germline): SNHLY, FYNNEI.

CDR3 residues: CASSQDASQAGTDTQYF. The CDR3 nucleotides read TGTGCCAGCAGCCAAGATGCTTCTCAAGCGGGCACAGATACGCAGTATTTT. V and J are TRBV4-2 and TRBJ2-3, with D maybe TRBD2 (5 bases). The V and J ends lost 0 bases and 1 base respectively, with 14 bases between them. Germline CDR1 LGHNA, CDR2 YNFKEQ. The CDR3 loop spans 17 amino acids.